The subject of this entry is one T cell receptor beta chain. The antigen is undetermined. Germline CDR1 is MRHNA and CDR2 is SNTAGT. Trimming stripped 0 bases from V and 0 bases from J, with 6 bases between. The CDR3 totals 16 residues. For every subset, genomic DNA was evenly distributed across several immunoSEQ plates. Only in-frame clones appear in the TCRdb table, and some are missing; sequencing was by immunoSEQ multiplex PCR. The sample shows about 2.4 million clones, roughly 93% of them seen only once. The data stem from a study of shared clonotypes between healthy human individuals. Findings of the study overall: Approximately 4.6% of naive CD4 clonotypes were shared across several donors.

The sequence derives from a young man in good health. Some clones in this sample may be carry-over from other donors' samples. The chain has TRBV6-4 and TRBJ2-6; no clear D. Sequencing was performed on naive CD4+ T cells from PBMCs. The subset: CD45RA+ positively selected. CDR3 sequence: CASSDSRNSGANVLTF. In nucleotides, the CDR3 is TGTGCCAGCAGTGACTCGAGAAACTCTGGGGCCAACGTCCTGACTTTC.